The 19 T cell receptor beta chains below come from one sample, sequenced in a study of CD8+ T cells in alopecia areata. cDNA reverse transcribed from extracted RNA served as the sequencing template. Sequencing was performed with immunoSEQ multiplex PCR; in TCRdb, only in-frame clones are kept and a portion is missing. The sample shows 80,000 to 100,000 clones, approximately 42% of them seen only once. The specimen was CD4+ T cells sorted from blood. The origin of the receptors is a human donor with alopecia areata.

CDR3 nucleotide sequence: TGCAGCGTCGTGAGCGGGTATAACTACGAGCAGTACTTC. Translated: CSVVSGYNYEQYF. The V gene is TRBV29-1, the J gene TRBJ2-7; maybe TRBD2 (6 bases). Per germline, CDR1 SQVTM and CDR2 ANQGSEA. Trimming cost V 6 bases and J 3 bases, with 15 bases left between them. This CDR3 region has 13 residues.

This clone has a handful of counts. This chain connects TRBV6-5 to TRBJ2-1; D could derive from TRBD1 or TRBD2 (5 bases each). The CDR3 has 14 residues. Germline V gene data show CDR1 as MNHEY and CDR2 as SVGAGI. V lost 3 bases, J lost 8 bases, and 14 bases lay in between. The CDR3 is CASSYGQRGDEQFF. The CDR3 DNA is TGTGCCAGCAGTTATGGGCAGAGAGGGGATGAGCAGTTCTTC.

This clone was seen more than once but under ten times. The V call is TRBV4-3, the J call TRBJ2-5; 8 positions agree with TRBD2. V shed 5 bases and J 5 bases; nucleotides not matched to a gene: 13. The CDR3 totals 16 residues. The germline V gene has CDR1 LGHNA and CDR2 YSLEER. The CDR3: CASSSSVGGGVETQYF. The CDR3, as DNA: TGCGCCAGCAGCTCATCAGTCGGGGGGGGCGTGGAGACCCAGTACTTC.

This rearrangement joins TRBV5-6 to TRBJ2-3, with TRBD1 matching 8 bases. There are 15 residues in the CDR3. Trimming removed 3 bases from V and 2 bases from J; junction bases left unmatched: 5. Germline CDR1 SGHDT, CDR2 YYEEEE. The CDR3 here is CASSYRQGLTDTQYF. The CDR3 coding sequence is TGTGCCAGCAGCTATAGACAGGGGCTCACAGATACGCAGTATTTT. The full variable domain, in which reference TRBV5-6 and TRBJ2-3 provide the parts outside the CDR3, is DAGVTQSPTHLIKTRGQQVTLRCSPKSGHDTVSWYQQALGQGPQFIFQYYEEEERQRGNFPDRFSGHQFPNYSSELNVNALLLGDSALYLCASSYRQGLTDTQYFGPGTRLTVL.

The gene calls are TRBV30 and TRBJ2-6; possibly TRBD1 for D (5 bases). The CDR3 sequence is 17 residues long. With 3 bases removed from V and 0 bases from J, the gap between germline ends came to 15 bases. Germline CDR1 and CDR2: GTSNPN and SVGIG (reference sequence). This CDR3 is CAWSTDSYHSGANVLTF. The CDR3, as DNA: TGTGCCTGGAGCACTGACAGCTACCACTCTGGGGCCAACGTCCTGACTTTC.

The sample holds a few counts of this clone. The J gene is TRBJ1-2, the V gene TRBV7-9, with 12 bases matching TRBD1. The CDR3 is 15 amino acids. Trimming took 7 bases from V and 6 from J; bases not matched to a gene: 9. Germline V lookup: CDR1 SEHNR, CDR2 FQNEAQ (reference sequence). CDR3 in amino acids: CASTRTGTGGHGYTF. The CDR3 DNA reads TGTGCCAGCACCCGAACCGGGACAGGGGGCCATGGCTACACCTTC.

Of note for this clone: Other DNA sequences from this sample encode an identical CDR3 as well. The chain uses TRBV5-1 and TRBJ2-7; D unresolved. Germline CDR1 SGHRS, CDR2 YFSETQ. Trimming shortened V by 3 bases and J by 1 base, and 2 bases separated the two germline ends. This CDR3 is 11 amino acids long. CDR3 loop: CASSSSYEQYF. Written as DNA, the CDR3 is TGCGCCAGCAGCTCATCCTACGAGCAGTACTTC.

The chain combines TRBV25-1 with TRBJ1-2; D gene ambiguous. The CDR3 contains 12 residues. Germline CDR1 MGHDK, CDR2 SYGVNS. V was pared by 3 bases and J by 7 bases, with 9 bases between. CDR3 bases: TGTGCCAGCAGTGATTTAGGCACTGGCTACACCTTC. Encoded protein: CASSDLGTGYTF.

This chain links TRBV25-1 with TRBJ1-2; tentatively, D is TRBD1 (5 bases). The length of the CDR3 is 13 residues. CDR1 and CDR2 from the germline V gene are MGHDK and SYGVNS. V was trimmed by 5 bases and J by 4 bases, leaving 11 bases between them. CDR3 sequence reads: CASSPRDRYGYTF. The CDR3 nucleotides read TGTGCCAGCAGTCCTCGGGACCGCTATGGCTACACCTTC.

The V and J genes are TRBV30 and TRBJ2-3, with D possibly called TRBD1 or TRBD2 (5 bases each). Deletions cut 8 bases from V and 3 bases from J, with 15 bases between. This CDR3 comprises 13 residues. The germline CDR1 and CDR2 sequences are GTSNPN and SVGIG (reference sequence). CDR3 loop: CARGTPNTDTQYF. The CDR3 DNA reads TGTGCCCGAGGGACCCCTAATACAGATACGCAGTATTTT.

V gene TRBV29-1 combines with J gene TRBJ1-3; D unclear. The V end was cut by 4 bases, the J end by 7 bases, with 11 bases between. CDR1 SQVTM and CDR2 ANQGSEA come from the germline V gene. This CDR3 has 12 residues. The CDR3 loop is CSVGGERNTIYF. DNA of the CDR3: TGCAGCGTTGGGGGAGAGCGGAACACCATATATTTT.

This chain uses TRBV29-1 with TRBJ2-3; D perhaps matches TRBD2 (5 bases). CDR3 length equals 13 residues. V was shortened by 5 bases and J by 0 bases, with 9 bases between the two germline ends. Germline CDR1 reads SQVTM; CDR2 reads ANQGSEA. The CDR3 DNA sequence: TGCAGCGTTCTCGGCGGGAGCACAGATACGCAGTATTTT. This encodes CSVLGGSTDTQYF.

The table lists this clone with a few counts. The genes are TRBV7-3 and TRBJ2-1, with 9 bases that match TRBD2. CDR3 size: 15 residues. Losses at the gene ends were 4 bases for V and 4 bases for J; bases not matched to a gene: 5. The germline V gene has CDR1 SGHTA and CDR2 FQGTGA. The CDR3 loop reads CASSSASGTYNEQFF. The CDR3 coding sequence is TGTGCCAGCAGCTCCGCTAGCGGGACTTACAATGAGCAGTTCTTC.

Of note for this clone: Other nucleotide sequences in the sample specify the same CDR3. This rearrangement joins TRBV30 to TRBJ2-3; D is ambiguous. The germline gives CDR1 GTSNPN, CDR2 SVGIG (reference sequence). The CDR3 runs 12 residues. Trimming took 3 bases from V and 0 from J, leaving 4 bases between them. CDR3 in DNA: TGTGCCTGGAGCTCTAGCACAGATACGCAGTATTTT. This translates into CAWSSSTDTQYF.

V gene TRBV29-1 combines with J gene TRBJ2-1; tentative D call: TRBD1 (6 bases). Trimming took off 4 bases at V and 6 bases at J, with 25 bases between the two ends. The germline CDR1 and CDR2 sequences are SQVTM and ANQGSEA. This CDR3 is 17 amino acids long. As DNA, the CDR3 is TGCAGCGTTGGAAAAAACAGGGCCTTGGGTTTTGGCAATGAGCAGTTCTTC. The encoded protein is CSVGKNRALGFGNEQFF.

This clone was found a few times. The CDR3 sequence: CASSPDRDTEAFF. As DNA, the CDR3 is TGTGCCAGCTCACCCGACAGGGACACTGAAGCTTTCTTT. The chain employs TRBV18 and TRBJ1-1, with 7 bases matching TRBD1. V was clipped by 3 bases and J by 3 bases; unmatched bases: 1. Germline values: CDR1 KGHSH, CDR2 LQKENI. This CDR3 comprises 13 residues.

V gene TRBV7-2 combines with J gene TRBJ2-7; D gene ambiguous. The V and J ends lost 7 bases and 8 bases respectively, with 18 bases between them. Germline CDR1 and CDR2: SGHTA and FQGNSA. The CDR3 is 13 residues long. This CDR3 reads CASTNAAAPKQYF. The CDR3 region has the DNA TGTGCCAGCACCAACGCGGCGGCCCCCAAGCAGTACTTC.

The chain links TRBV25-1 to TRBJ2-5, with 11 nucleotides matching TRBD2. The CDR3 runs to 16 residues. The germline CDR1 and CDR2 sequences are MGHDK and SYGVNS. Losses at the gene ends were 6 bases for V and 2 bases for J; bases not matched to a gene: 8. The CDR3 DNA is TGTGCCAGCAGCGGCCCTAGCGGGAGGCTACAAGAGACCCAGTACTTC. Protein: CASSGPSGRLQETQYF.

A few counts support this clone. Here the CDR3 DNA reads TGTGCCAGCAGTTCAACTAGCGGGAGGCCATACGAGCAGTACTTC. This encodes CASSSTSGRPYEQYF. The rearrangement joins TRBV28 to TRBJ2-7; 12 bases are shared with TRBD2. CDR1 and CDR2 from the germline V gene are MDHEN and SYDVKM. The CDR3 contains 15 residues. V lost 4 bases to trimming and J lost 4 bases; unmatched junction nucleotides: 5.